This T cell receptor beta chain was recorded in a study of CD8+CD57+ T cells in acquired aplastic anemia. Study findings and constraints: Shared by patients and controls, 25 to 30 CD8+ CDR3s were abundant in patients.

Patients chosen for sequencing had CD8+CD57+ cells that had expanded, as shown by flow cytometry. Among the patients, none had received any therapy at the time of blood sampling. Genomic DNA acted as the template from which TCR beta VDJ combination and CDR3 sequence profiling were carried out. TCRdb passed the reads through MiXCR, listing each CDR3 protein once. The data contain roughly 500,000 distinct CDR3 sequences, more than 25% of them singletons. J was trimmed by 4 bases and V by 3 bases; bases with no gene match: 5. Germline values: CDR1 LNHNV, CDR2 YYDKDF (reference sequence). The CDR3 extends over 14 amino acids. In regard to this clonotype: Its cognate antigen is unknown.

This chain uses TRBV15 with TRBJ2-5, with 7 bases that match TRBD2. The clonotype originates from a human donor with aplastic anemia. Sequencing was performed on sorted CD4+, CD8+, or CD8+CD57+ T cells (not recorded which) from PBMCs. The CDR3, as DNA: TGTGCCACCAGCAGCTGGGGGGGGGGAGAGACCCAGTACTTC. Translated, it gives CATSSWGGGETQYF.